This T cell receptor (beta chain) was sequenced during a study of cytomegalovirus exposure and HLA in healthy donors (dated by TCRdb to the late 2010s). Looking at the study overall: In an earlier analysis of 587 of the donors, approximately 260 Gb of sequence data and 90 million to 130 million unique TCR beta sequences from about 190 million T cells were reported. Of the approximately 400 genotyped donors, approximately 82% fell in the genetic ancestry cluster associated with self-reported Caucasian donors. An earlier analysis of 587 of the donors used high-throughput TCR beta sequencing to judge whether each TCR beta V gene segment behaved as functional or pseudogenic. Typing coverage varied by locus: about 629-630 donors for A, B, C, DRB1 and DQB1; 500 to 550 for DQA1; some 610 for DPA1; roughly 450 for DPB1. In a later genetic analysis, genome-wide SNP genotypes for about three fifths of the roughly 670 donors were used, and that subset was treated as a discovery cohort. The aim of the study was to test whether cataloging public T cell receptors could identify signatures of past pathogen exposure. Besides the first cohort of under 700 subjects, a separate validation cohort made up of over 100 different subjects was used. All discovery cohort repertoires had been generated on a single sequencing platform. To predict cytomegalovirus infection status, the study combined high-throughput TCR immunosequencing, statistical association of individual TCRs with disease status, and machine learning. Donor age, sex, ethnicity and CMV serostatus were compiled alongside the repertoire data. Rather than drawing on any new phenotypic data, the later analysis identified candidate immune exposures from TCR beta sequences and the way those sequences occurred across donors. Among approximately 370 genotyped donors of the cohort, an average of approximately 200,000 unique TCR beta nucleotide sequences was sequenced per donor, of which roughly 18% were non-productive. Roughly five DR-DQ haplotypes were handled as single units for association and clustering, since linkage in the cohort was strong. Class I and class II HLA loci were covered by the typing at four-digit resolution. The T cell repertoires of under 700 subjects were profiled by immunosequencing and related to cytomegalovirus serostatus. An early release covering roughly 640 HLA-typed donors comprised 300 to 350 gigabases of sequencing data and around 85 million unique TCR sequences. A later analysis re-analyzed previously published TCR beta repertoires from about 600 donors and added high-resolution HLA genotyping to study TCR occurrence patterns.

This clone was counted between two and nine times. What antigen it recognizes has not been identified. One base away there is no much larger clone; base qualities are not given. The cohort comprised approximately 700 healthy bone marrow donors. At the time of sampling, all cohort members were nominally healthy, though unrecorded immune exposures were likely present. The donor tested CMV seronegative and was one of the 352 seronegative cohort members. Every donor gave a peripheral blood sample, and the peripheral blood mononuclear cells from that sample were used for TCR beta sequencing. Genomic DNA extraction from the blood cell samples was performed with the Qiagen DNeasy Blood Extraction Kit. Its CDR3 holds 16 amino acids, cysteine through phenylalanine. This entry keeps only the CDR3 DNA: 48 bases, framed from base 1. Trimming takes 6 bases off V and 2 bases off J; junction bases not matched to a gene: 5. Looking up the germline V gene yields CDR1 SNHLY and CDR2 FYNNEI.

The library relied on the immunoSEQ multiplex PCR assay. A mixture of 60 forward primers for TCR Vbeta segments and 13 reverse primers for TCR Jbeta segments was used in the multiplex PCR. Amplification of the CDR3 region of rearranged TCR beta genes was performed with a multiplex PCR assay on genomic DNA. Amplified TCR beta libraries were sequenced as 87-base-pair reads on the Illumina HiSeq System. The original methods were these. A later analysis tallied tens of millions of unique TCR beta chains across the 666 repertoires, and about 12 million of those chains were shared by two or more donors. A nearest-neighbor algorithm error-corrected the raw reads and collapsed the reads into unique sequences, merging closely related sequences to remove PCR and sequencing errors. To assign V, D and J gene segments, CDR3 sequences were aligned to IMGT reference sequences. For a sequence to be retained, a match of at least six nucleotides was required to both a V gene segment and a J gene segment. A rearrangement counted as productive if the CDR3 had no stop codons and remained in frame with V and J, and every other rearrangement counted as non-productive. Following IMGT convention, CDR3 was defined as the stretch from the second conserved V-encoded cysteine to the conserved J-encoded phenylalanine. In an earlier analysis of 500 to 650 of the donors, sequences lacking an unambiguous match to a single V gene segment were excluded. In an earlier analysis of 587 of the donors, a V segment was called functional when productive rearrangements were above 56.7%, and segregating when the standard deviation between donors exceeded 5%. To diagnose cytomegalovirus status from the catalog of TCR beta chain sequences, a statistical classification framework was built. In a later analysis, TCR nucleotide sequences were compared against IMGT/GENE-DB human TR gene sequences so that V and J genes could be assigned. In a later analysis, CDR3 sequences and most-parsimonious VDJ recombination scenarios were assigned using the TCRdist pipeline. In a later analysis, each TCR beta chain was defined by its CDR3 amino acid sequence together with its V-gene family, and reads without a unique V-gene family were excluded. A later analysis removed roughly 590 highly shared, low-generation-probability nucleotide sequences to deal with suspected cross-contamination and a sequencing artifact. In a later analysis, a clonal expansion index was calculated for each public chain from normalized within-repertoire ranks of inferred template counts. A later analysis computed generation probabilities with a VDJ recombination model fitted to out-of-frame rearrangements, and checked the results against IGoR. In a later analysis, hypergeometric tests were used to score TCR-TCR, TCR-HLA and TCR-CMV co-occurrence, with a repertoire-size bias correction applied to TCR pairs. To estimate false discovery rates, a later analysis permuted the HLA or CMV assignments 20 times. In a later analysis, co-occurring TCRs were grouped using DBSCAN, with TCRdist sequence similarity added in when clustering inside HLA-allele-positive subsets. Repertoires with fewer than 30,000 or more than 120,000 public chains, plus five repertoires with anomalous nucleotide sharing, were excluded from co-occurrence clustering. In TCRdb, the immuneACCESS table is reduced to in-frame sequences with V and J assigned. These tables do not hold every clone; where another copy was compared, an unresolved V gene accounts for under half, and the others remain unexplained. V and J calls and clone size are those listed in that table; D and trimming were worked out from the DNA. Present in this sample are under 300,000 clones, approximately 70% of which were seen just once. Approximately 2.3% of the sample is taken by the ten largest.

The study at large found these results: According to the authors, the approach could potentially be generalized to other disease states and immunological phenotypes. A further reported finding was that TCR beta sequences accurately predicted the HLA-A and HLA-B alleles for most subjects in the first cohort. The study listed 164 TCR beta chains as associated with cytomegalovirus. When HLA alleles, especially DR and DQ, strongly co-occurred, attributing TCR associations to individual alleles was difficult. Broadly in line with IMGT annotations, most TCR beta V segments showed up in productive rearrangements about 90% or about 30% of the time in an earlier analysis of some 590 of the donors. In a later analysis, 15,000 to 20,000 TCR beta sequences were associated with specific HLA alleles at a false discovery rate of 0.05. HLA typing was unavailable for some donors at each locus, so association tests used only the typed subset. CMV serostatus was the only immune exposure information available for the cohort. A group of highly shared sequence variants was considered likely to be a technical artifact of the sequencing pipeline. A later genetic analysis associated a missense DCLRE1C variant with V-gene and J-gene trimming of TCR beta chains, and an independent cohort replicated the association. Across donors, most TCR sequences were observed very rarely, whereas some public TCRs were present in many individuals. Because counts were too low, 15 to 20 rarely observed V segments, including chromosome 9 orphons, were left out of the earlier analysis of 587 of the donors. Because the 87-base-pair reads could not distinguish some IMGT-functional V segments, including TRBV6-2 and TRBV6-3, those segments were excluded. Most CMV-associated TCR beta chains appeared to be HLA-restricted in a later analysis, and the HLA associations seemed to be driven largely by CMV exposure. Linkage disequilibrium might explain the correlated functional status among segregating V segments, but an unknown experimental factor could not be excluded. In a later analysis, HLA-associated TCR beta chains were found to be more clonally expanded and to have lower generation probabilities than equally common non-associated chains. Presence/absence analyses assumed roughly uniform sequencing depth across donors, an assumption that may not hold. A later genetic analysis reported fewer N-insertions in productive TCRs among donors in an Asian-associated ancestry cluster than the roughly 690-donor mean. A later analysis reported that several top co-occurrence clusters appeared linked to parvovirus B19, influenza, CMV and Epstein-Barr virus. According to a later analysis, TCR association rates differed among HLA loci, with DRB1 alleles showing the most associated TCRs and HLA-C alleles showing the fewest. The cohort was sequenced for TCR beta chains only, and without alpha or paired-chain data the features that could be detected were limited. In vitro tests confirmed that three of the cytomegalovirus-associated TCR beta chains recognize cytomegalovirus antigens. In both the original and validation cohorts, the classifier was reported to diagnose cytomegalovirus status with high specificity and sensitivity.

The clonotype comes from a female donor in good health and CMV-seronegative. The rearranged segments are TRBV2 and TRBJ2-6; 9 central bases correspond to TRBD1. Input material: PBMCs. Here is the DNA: TGTGCCAGCAGGGGGGACAGGGCGACTGGGGCCAACGTCCTGACTTTC. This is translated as CASRGDRATGANVLTF.